A single sample is the source of the 27 T cell receptor beta chains below, sequenced in a study of blood T cells in healthy people across ages. Next came a second PCR, run for about 6 to 12 cycles, which used a sample-barcoded 5' primer along with a J-beta primer mix. TCRdb ran MiXCR on the 5' RACE reads and lists one entry per CDR3 protein. This sample has 1,800,000 or so distinct CDR3 sequences, with about two fifths found just once. Sample: blood. The origin of the receptors is a human donor in good health.

The V call is TRBV5-1, the J call TRBJ2-5, with a tentative D call TRBD2 (5 bases). The V gene's germline CDR1 is SGHRS and CDR2 YFSETQ. Trimming took 1 base from V and 5 from J, leaving 9 bases between them. The CDR3 covers 13 residues. CDR3 amino acids: CASSLSPGETQYF. The CDR3 DNA is TGCGCCAGCAGCTTGTCTCCGGGGGAGACCCAGTACTTC.

The chain carries TRBV7-2 and TRBJ2-7; D is unclear. Trimming removed 6 bases at V and 0 bases at J, with 9 bases between. Germline CDR1 and CDR2: SGHTA and FQGNSA. The CDR3 is 13 amino acids. The CDR3 DNA reads TGTGCCAGCAGGAAGCTAGACTCCTACGAGCAGTACTTC. Translated: CASRKLDSYEQYF. Looking up the rest from reference TRBV7-2 and TRBJ2-7 gives the full variable domain: GAGVSQSPSNKVTEKGKDVELRCDPISGHTALYWYRQSLGQGLEFLIYFQGNSAPDKSGLPSDRFSAERTGGSVSTLTIQRTQQEDSAVYLCASRKLDSYEQYFGPGTRLTVT.

This clonotype appeared a single time. The chain combines TRBV4-3 with TRBJ2-3; D is uncertain. With 0 bases removed from V and 0 bases from J, the gap between germline ends came to 7 bases. Per the germline V gene, CDR1 is LGHNA and CDR2 is YSLEER. The length of the CDR3 is 15 residues. CDR3 bases: TGCGCCAGCAGCCAAGAGTACGCTAGCACAGATACGCAGTATTTT. Amino acids: CASSQEYASTDTQYF.

This clonotype was seen a few times. One junction end does not reproduce the germline sequence, and a read error may be involved. V gene TRBV5-1 combines with J gene TRBJ2-6, with a tentative D call TRBD2 (6 bases). CDR3 size: 15 residues. Germline CDR1 is SGHRS and CDR2 is YFSETQ. The chain's CDR3 is CASSPGSSGADVLTF. The CDR3 DNA reads as TGCGCCAGCAGCCCCGGGAGCTCTGGGGCCGACGTCCTGACTTTC.

For this clonotype: At one of its ends the junction is not consistent with the germline gene, which may arise from a read error. The chain links TRBV28 to TRBJ2-1; D remains unclear. The length of the CDR3 is 13 residues. The V gene's germline CDR1 is MDHEN and CDR2 SYDVKM. CDR3 protein: CASRGDSCNEQFF. In DNA form, the CDR3 reads TGTGCCAGTCGTGGGGATTCCTGCAATGAGCAGTTCTTC.

The chain links TRBV12-5 to TRBJ1-5, with D possibly being TRBD1 (6 bases). CDR1 LGHNT and CDR2 FRNRAP come from the germline V gene. This CDR3 region has 15 residues. V dropped 4 bases and J dropped 0 bases, with 10 bases sitting between them. The CDR3 here is CASGWTEHSNQPQHF. The CDR3 DNA reads as TGTGCTAGTGGTTGGACAGAGCATAGCAATCAGCCCCAGCATTTT.

The chain links TRBV10-3 to TRBJ2-1, with 7 bases lining up with TRBD2. The end of the DNA fits TRBJ2-7 better, so the J call may be wrong. Germline V gene lookup returns CDR1 ENHRY and CDR2 SYGVKD. This CDR3 has 15 residues. The CDR3 here is CAISGGASGNNEQYF. CDR3 bases: TGTGCCATCAGCGGAGGAGCTAGCGGAAACAATGAGCAGTACTTC.

This clonotype has just a few counts. CDR3 in DNA: TGCAGTGCTTTGGGGGCGAGAGGGCTAAACGAGCAGTACTTC. Protein sequence: CSALGARGLNEQYF. V and J are TRBV20-1 and TRBJ2-7, with D possibly being TRBD1 (6 bases). Germline CDR1 is DFQATT and CDR2 is SNEGSKA (reference sequence). This CDR3 region has 14 residues. V shed 5 bases and J shed 5 bases, with 19 bases lying between them.

There are a few counts of this clonotype. The rearrangement joins TRBV20-1 to TRBJ2-1; a possible D gene is TRBD2 (6 bases). V shed 0 bases and J shed 9 bases, with 18 bases lying between them. There are 15 residues in the CDR3. CDR1 is DFQATT, CDR2 SNEGSKA, per germline (reference sequence). Here the CDR3 DNA reads TGCAGTGCTAGAGATCGCGGGGCCCCCAAGGGTGAGCAGTTCTTC. Translation gives CSARDRGAPKGEQFF.

This clonotype was recorded a few times. The V gene is TRBV7-2, the J gene TRBJ1-2, with D maybe TRBD1 (6 bases). The CDR3 loop spans 11 amino acids. V was cut by 8 bases and J by 3 bases, with 7 bases left in between. CDR1 and CDR2 from the germline V gene are SGHTA and FQGNSA. CDR3 sequence: CASQGYYGYTF. The CDR3 bases are TGTGCCAGCCAGGGGTACTATGGCTACACCTTC.

This clonotype occurred a few times. The chain links TRBV20-1 to TRBJ2-7; 9 bases map to TRBD2. V trimming: 4 bases; J trimming: 7 bases; junction bases outside the gene matches: 20. Germline V gene sequence: CDR1 DFQATT, CDR2 SNEGSKA (reference sequence). CDR3 length equals 17 residues. In DNA form, the CDR3 reads TGCAGTGCTATGGGAACAGTGACTAGCGGCGGGCTTTGGGAGCAGTACTTC. Translating it yields CSAMGTVTSGGLWEQYF.

The chain joins TRBV15 to TRBJ1-2; D is ambiguous. Trimming pared 5 bases from V and 5 bases from J, leaving 21 bases between. The CDR3 has 16 residues. From germline, CDR1 is LNHNV and CDR2 YYDKDF (reference sequence). This CDR3 reads CATSAESRAPWYGYTF. The CDR3 DNA reads as TGTGCCACCAGCGCCGAAAGTCGAGCCCCATGGTATGGCTACACCTTC.

The chain uses TRBV2 and TRBJ1-2, with D hard to call. In germline, CDR1 is SNHLY, CDR2 FYNNEI. CDR3 length: 13 residues. Trimming took off 3 bases at V and 3 bases at J, with 8 bases between the two ends. CDR3 sequence reads: CASSDLTDYGYTF. CDR3 in DNA: TGTGCCAGCAGTGACCTCACAGACTATGGCTACACCTTC.

Many counts were recorded for this clonotype. The chain employs TRBV7-9 and TRBJ1-5, with TRBD1 matching over 9 bases. Germline lookup yields CDR1 SEHNR and CDR2 FQNEAQ (reference sequence). CDR3 length equals 19 residues. V was pared by 3 bases and J by 2 bases, with 14 bases of the junction left unmatched. In DNA form, the CDR3 reads TGTGCCAGCAGCTTCCCGGGACAGGGCTTGCTTAGACGCAATCAGCCCCAGCATTTT. This encodes CASSFPGQGLLRRNQPQHF.

This clonotype was found a few times. J is TRBJ1-2 and V is TRBV7-2, with 8 bases matching TRBD1. Germline CDR1 is SGHTA and CDR2 is FQGNSA. This CDR3 is built from 15 residues. V shed 5 bases, J shed 4 bases, and the junction held 9 bases outside the gene matches. CDR3 nucleotides: TGTGCCAGCAGCCTGTCCCCTGGGACAGGCTATGGCTACACCTTC. Translation: CASSLSPGTGYGYTF.

Only a few counts were recorded for this clonotype. V and J are TRBV6-1 and TRBJ2-1, with TRBD1 identical over 9 bases. CDR1 MNHNS and CDR2 SASEGT come from the germline V gene. The CDR3 is 15 residues long. J lost 3 bases, V lost 6 bases, and 6 bases had no gene match. In DNA, the CDR3 is TGTGCCAGCAGGCTGGACAGGGGTGGCTACAATGAGCAGTTCTTC. Protein: CASRLDRGGYNEQFF.

This clonotype appeared once. The gene calls are TRBV7-9 and TRBJ2-3; 9 bases fit TRBD1. V was clipped by 3 bases and J by 5 bases; unmatched bases: 6. Germline assignment: CDR1 SEHNR and CDR2 FQNEAQ (reference sequence). The CDR3 covers 15 residues. The CDR3: CASSFRDRVGDTQYF. In DNA form, the CDR3 reads TGTGCCAGCAGCTTCAGGGACAGGGTAGGAGATACGCAGTATTTT.

This clonotype occurred a few times. The rearrangement joins TRBV29-1 to TRBJ2-7; 10 bases fit TRBD1. The J segment lost 2 bases and the V segment lost 5 bases, leaving 9 bases of the junction unmatched. Per germline, CDR1 SQVTM and CDR2 ANQGSEA. This CDR3 has 15 amino acids. In DNA, the CDR3 is TGCAGCGTTTCGGTCCCCGGACAGGGGGCCTACGAGCAGTACTTC. It encodes CSVSVPGQGAYEQYF.

The rearrangement links TRBV7-2 to TRBJ1-2; D may be TRBD1 (5 bases). Germline loops: CDR1 SGHTA, CDR2 FQGNSA. This CDR3 contains 16 residues. V lost 1 base to trimming and J lost 7 bases, with 19 bases between them. The CDR3 nucleotides read TGTGCCAGCAGCTTAGAAGGGGCCCAGACTCCCTCTGGCTACACCTTC. Its protein is CASSLEGAQTPSGYTF.

This clonotype was found a few times. Written as DNA, the CDR3 is TGTGCCAGCAGAGAGAGAGGCGATGAGCAGTTCTTC. It specifies CASRERGDEQFF. This chain uses TRBV12-3 or TRBV12-4 with TRBJ2-1, with D uncertain. This CDR3 spans 12 amino acids. The V and J ends lost 6 bases and 8 bases respectively, with 11 bases between them.

V gene TRBV4-1 combines with J gene TRBJ1-2; D is undetermined. Trimming stripped 1 base from V and 2 bases from J, with 8 bases between. This CDR3 contains 14 residues. Germline V gene data show CDR1 as MGHRA and CDR2 as YSYEKL. The CDR3 DNA reads TGCGCCAGCAGCCAAGGCAGTGAGAACTATGGCTACACCTTC. Residues: CASSQGSENYGYTF.

The genes are TRBV30 and TRBJ1-5; 7 nucleotides agree with TRBD1. Germline-derived CDR1 and CDR2 are GTSNPN and SVGIG (reference sequence). The CDR3 is made up of 13 amino acids. V lost 5 bases to trimming and J lost 0 bases; unmatched junction nucleotides: 1. Written as DNA, the CDR3 is TGTGCCTGGCAGGGGGATAGCAATCAGCCCCAGCATTTT. Translation gives CAWQGDSNQPQHF.

This clonotype was counted once. The V and J genes are TRBV4-1 and TRBJ1-5; 7 nucleotides line up with TRBD1. The V gene end was trimmed by 2 bases and the J gene end by 4 bases; junction bases not matched to a gene: 8. The CDR3 consists of 16 residues. Germline assignment: CDR1 MGHRA and CDR2 YSYEKL. CDR3 DNA sequence: TGCGCCAGCAGCCAATTCTATAAGACAGGGAATCAGCCCCAGCATTTT. Translated, it gives CASSQFYKTGNQPQHF.

This clonotype was counted only a few times. The gene calls are TRBV7-8 and TRBJ1-5; D is perhaps TRBD1 (6 bases). V was pared by 0 bases and J by 3 bases, with 15 bases between. This CDR3 is 17 amino acids long. Looked up from germline, CDR1 is SGHVS and CDR2 is FQNEAQ. The CDR3 DNA follows: TGTGCCAGCAGCTTAGCGGCAGGGGATTGGTTCAATCAGCCCCAGCATTTT. Its protein is CASSLAAGDWFNQPQHF.

On this clonotype: This could be a read error, since a much larger clone is one nucleotide away. The V and J genes are TRBV11-2 and TRBJ1-2; no definite D call. This CDR3 spans 12 amino acids. CDR1 and CDR2 from the germline V gene are SGHAT and FQNNGV. Trimming left V 5 bases short and J 4 bases short, with 8 bases between. The CDR3 bases are TGTGCCAGCAGCGACCCACGCTATGGCTACACCTTC. It encodes CASSDPRYGYTF.

J is TRBJ1-5 and V is TRBV12-3 or TRBV12-4; 9 positions match TRBD1. The trim removed 3 bases at V and 0 bases at J, leaving 9 bases unmatched. The CDR3 is made up of 18 amino acids. The CDR3 here is CASSFGDRVSYSNQPQHF. The CDR3 DNA reads as TGTGCCAGCAGTTTCGGGGACAGGGTCTCTTATAGCAATCAGCCCCAGCATTTT.

V usage is TRBV11-2 and J usage is TRBJ2-3; D uncertain. V was trimmed by 1 base and J by 1 base, leaving 9 bases between them. The germline gives CDR1 SGHAT, CDR2 FQNNGV. The CDR3 totals 15 residues. Here the CDR3 reads CASSLVVDGTDTQYF. CDR3 coding DNA: TGTGCCAGCAGCTTAGTAGTCGATGGCACAGATACGCAGTATTTT.